Sequencing of this TCR beta chain was carried out in a study of CD8+CD57+ T cells in acquired aplastic anemia. Germline V gives CDR1 SGHTA, CDR2 FQGNSA. CDR3 length: 15 amino acids. The ends lost 4 bases at V and 4 bases at J; junction bases unmatched: 6. The use of genomic DNA as template underpinned the TCR beta VDJ and CDR3 profiling. TCRdb passed the reads through MiXCR, listing each CDR3 protein once. The sample records about 190,000 distinct CDR3 sequences, approximately 52% being singletons. Input material: sorted CD4+, CD8+, or CD8+CD57+ T cells (not recorded which) from PBMCs. The clonotype was recovered from a human donor in good health, serving as a control. This rearrangement joins TRBV7-2 to TRBJ1-3; 8 nucleotides align to TRBD1. CDR3 residues: CASSSTGGSGNTIYF. The CDR3 DNA is TGTGCCAGCAGCTCCACAGGGGGTTCCGGAAACACCATATATTTT.